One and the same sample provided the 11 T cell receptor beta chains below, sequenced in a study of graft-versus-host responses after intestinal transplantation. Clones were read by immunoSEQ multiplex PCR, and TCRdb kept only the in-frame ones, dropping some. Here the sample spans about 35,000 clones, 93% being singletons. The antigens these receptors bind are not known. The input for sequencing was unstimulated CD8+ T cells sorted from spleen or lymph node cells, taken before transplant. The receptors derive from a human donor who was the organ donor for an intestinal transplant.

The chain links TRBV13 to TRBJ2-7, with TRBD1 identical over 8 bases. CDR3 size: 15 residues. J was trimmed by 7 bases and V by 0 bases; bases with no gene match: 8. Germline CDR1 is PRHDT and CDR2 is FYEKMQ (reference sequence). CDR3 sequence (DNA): TGTGCCAGCAGCTTAGGGCGCAGGGGGCTAGGGGAGCAGTACTTC. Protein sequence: CASSLGRRGLGEQYF.

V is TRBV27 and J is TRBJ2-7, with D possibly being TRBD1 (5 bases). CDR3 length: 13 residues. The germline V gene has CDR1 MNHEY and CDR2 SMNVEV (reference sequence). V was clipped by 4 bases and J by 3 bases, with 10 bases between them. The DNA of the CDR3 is TGTGCCAGCAGTTCAGGGCCCTACTACGAGCAGTACTTC. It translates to CASSSGPYYEQYF.

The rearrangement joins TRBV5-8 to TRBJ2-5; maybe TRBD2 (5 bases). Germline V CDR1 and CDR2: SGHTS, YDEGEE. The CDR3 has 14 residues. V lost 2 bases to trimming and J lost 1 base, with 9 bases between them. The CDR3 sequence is CASSLIGIQETQYF. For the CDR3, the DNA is TGTGCCAGCAGCTTAATCGGGATCCAAGAGACCCAGTACTTC.

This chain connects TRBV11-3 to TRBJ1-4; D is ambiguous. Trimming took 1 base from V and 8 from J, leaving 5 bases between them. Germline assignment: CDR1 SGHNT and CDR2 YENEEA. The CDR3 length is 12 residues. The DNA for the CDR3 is TGTGCCAGCAGCTTAGGTTTGGAAAAACTGTTTTTT. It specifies CASSLGLEKLFF.

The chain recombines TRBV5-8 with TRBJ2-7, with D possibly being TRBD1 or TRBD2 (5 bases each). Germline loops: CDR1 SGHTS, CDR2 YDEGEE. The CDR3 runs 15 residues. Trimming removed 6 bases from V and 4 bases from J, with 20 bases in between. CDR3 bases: TGTGCCAGCACCAATCCCAGGGCGGGTTCTTACGAGCAGTACTTC. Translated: CASTNPRAGSYEQYF.

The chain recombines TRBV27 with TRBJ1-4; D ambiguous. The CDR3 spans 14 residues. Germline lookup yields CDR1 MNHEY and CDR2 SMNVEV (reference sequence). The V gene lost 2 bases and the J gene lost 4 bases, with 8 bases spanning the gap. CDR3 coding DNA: TGTGCCAGCAGTTTAACGGACGTTAATGAAAAACTGTTTTTT. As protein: CASSLTDVNEKLFF.

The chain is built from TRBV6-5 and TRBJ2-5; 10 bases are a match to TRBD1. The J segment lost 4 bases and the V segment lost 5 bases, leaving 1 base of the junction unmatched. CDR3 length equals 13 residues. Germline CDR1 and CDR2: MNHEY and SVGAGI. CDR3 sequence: CASSDRGRETQYF. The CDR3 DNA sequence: TGTGCCAGCAGTGACAGGGGGCGAGAGACCCAGTACTTC.

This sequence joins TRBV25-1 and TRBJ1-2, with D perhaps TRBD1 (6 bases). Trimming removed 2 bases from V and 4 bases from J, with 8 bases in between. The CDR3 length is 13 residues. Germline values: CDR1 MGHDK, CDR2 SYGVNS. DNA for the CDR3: TGTGCCAGCAGTGAACGGGGGCTCTATGGCTACACCTTC. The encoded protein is CASSERGLYGYTF.

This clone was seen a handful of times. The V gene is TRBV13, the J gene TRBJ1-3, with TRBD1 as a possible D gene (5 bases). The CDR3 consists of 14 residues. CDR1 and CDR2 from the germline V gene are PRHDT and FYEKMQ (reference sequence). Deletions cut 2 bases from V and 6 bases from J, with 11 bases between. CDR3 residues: CASSLQGGKNTIYF. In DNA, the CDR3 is TGTGCCAGCAGCTTACAGGGTGGAAAAAACACCATATATTTT.

CDR3 nucleotide sequence: TGTGCCAGCAGCTACGGTGATAGCGGCACAGATACGCAGTATTTT. Its translation is CASSYGDSGTDTQYF. The chain is built from TRBV5-8 and TRBJ2-3; tentatively, D is TRBD2 (5 bases). Per germline, CDR1 SGHTS and CDR2 YDEGEE. With 3 bases removed from V and 1 base from J, the gap between germline ends came to 12 bases. The CDR3 extends over 15 amino acids.

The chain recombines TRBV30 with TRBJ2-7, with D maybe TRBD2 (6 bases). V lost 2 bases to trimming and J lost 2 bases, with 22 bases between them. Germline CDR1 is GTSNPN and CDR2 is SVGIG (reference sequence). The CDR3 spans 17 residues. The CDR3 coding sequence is TGTGCCTGGAGTCCCCCTTACCGGAGGGCCCCGCCCTACGAGCAGTACTTC. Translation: CAWSPPYRRAPPYEQYF.